This passage covers 5 T cell receptor beta chains from one sample sequenced in a study of cytomegalovirus exposure and HLA in healthy donors. PCR involved 60 Vbeta and 13 Jbeta primers. Generated by immunoSEQ multiplex PCR, the TCRdb table keeps only in-frame clones and is missing some. This repertoire includes some 150,000 clones. Sequencing used PBMCs. The receptor source for this set is a woman aged 18-29 years in good health and CMV-seronegative.

V is TRBV4-2 and J is TRBJ1-2, with D possibly matching TRBD1 (5 bases). Trimming stripped 1 base from V and 0 bases from J, with 12 bases between. The germline V gene encodes CDR1 LGHNA and CDR2 YNFKEQ. The CDR3 loop spans 16 amino acids. CDR3 residues: CASSQAQDITNYGYTF. The CDR3 DNA reads TGTGCCAGCAGCCAAGCTCAGGACATAACTAACTATGGCTACACCTTC.

This chain joins TRBV5-1 and TRBJ1-6, with 7 bases that match TRBD1. The CDR3 contains 15 residues. V was clipped by 4 bases and J by 5 bases; unmatched bases: 6. Per the germline V gene, CDR1 is SGHRS and CDR2 is YFSETQ. CDR3 DNA: TGCGCCAGCAGCGGCGGGACAGCTGATAATTCACCCCTCCACTTT. Its protein is CASSGGTADNSPLHF.

The V call is TRBV7-9, the J call TRBJ1-5; the match to TRBD1 covers 8 bases. The CDR3 sequence is 15 residues long. The V and J ends lost 3 bases and 6 bases, in that order; junction bases with no gene match: 7. Germline V gene sequence: CDR1 SEHNR, CDR2 FQNEAQ (reference sequence). CDR3 bases: TGTGCCAGCAGCTTGGGTACAGGGGGAGGTCAGCCCCAGCATTTT. It translates to CASSLGTGGGQPQHF.

This rearrangement joins TRBV30 to TRBJ2-3; 8 nucleotides line up with TRBD2. The CDR3 totals 15 residues. With V trimmed by 5 bases and J by 2 bases, 9 bases remained unmatched. From germline, CDR1 is GTSNPN and CDR2 SVGIG (reference sequence). The chain's CDR3 is CAWQTLAGTTDTQYF. CDR3 bases: TGTGCCTGGCAGACTTTAGCGGGAACCACAGATACGCAGTATTTT. Based on the CDR3 plus reference TRBV30 and TRBJ2-3, the full variable domain is SQTIHQWPATLVQPVGSPLSLECTVEGTSNPNLYWYRQAAGRGLQLLFYSVGIGQISSEVPQNLSASRPQDRQFILSSKKLLLSDSGFYLCAWQTLAGTTDTQYFGPGTRLTVL.

V is TRBV4-1 and J is TRBJ2-2, with D possibly matching TRBD1 (5 bases). From germline, CDR1 is MGHRA and CDR2 YSYEKL. The CDR3 sequence is 14 residues long. V was shortened by 3 bases and J by 3 bases, with 8 bases between the two germline ends. The CDR3 sequence: CASSHPRDTGELFF. The CDR3 DNA is TGCGCCAGCAGCCACCCCAGGGACACCGGGGAGCTGTTTTTT.